This passage covers 17 T cell receptor beta chains from one sample sequenced in a study of CXCR3-negative and CXCR3-positive naive CD8 T cells. Broader study findings: Hydrophobicity of TRB CDR3s was greater in CXCR3-positive naive cells than in CXCR3-negative naive cells.

cDNA libraries for TRB were generated by 5' RACE incorporating UMI labels. TCRdb re-called the 5' RACE reads; one entry per CDR3 protein, DNA not given. The sample totals about 89,000 distinct CDR3 sequences. What these receptors recognize is not known. Sequences were obtained from naive CXCR3+ CD8+ T cells from blood. The subset here: CD45RO-CCR7+CD27+CD95- naive CD8+ T cells expressing CXCR3 (TNR3+). These receptors were obtained from a human donor in good health. Some clones in this sample may be carry-over from other donors' samples.

The chain joins TRBV29-1 to TRBJ2-3; TCRdb's D gene call, TRBD2, goes unchecked for lack of DNA. Germline V gene sequence: CDR1 SQVTM, CDR2 ANQGSEA. This CDR3 spans 17 amino acids. The CDR3 here is CSVVLVAGGEFTDTQYF.

The chain is built from TRBV3-1 and TRBJ2-1; TCRdb returns TRBD1, unconfirmable since there is no DNA. The CDR3 covers 15 residues. Germline lookup yields CDR1 LGHDT and CDR2 YNNKEL (reference sequence). This chain's CDR3 is CASSPPGQGRNEQFF.

The chain has TRBV12-3 or TRBV12-4 and TRBJ1-5. The CDR3 contains 14 residues. CDR3 sequence: CASSLGRAGQPQHF.

The CDR3 sequence: CASSFPGSGELFF. This chain joins TRBV28 and TRBJ2-2; TCRdb designates TRBD1, a call that cannot be tested without DNA. The CDR3 length is 13 residues. Per the germline V gene, CDR1 is MDHEN and CDR2 is SYDVKM.

The chain uses TRBV29-1 and TRBJ2-4; the TCRdb D gene call, TRBD1, has no DNA to confirm it. This CDR3 is built from 15 residues. Germline-derived CDR1 and CDR2 are SQVTM and ANQGSEA. The CDR3 loop reads CSVGGDLSAKNIQYF.

The rearrangement links TRBV14 to TRBJ1-1. CDR1 SGHDN and CDR2 FVKESK come from the germline V gene. The CDR3 has 14 amino acids. This CDR3 is CASSQEEGYTEAFF.

The V and J genes are TRBV6-6 and TRBJ2-1. The CDR3 sequence is 11 residues long. The V gene's germline CDR1 is MNHNY and CDR2 SVGAGI (reference sequence). This chain's CDR3 is CASSYVDEQFF.

V is TRBV28 and J is TRBJ2-1; the D call from TCRdb, TRBD2, cannot be confirmed without DNA. This CDR3 is built from 14 residues. The germline gives CDR1 MDHEN, CDR2 SYDVKM. CDR3 in amino acids: CATSSGELYNEQFF.

The chain employs TRBV4-2 and TRBJ2-2; TCRdb's assignment of TRBD1 cannot be checked, as there is no DNA. CDR3 length: 18 amino acids. Germline assignment: CDR1 LGHNA and CDR2 YNFKEQ. CDR3 region: CASSQPFGGGPNTGELFF.

The rearrangement uses TRBV14 and TRBJ2-1; TCRdb gives TRBD2 as the D gene, but with no DNA this cannot be confirmed. This CDR3 comprises 16 residues. Germline-derived CDR1 and CDR2 are SGHDN and FVKESK. This CDR3 is CASSDKTSGRRNEQFF.

V and J are TRBV20-1 and TRBJ1-2. CDR1 is DFQATT, CDR2 SNEGSKA, per germline (reference sequence). This CDR3 contains 13 residues. The CDR3 spells CSARGGEFDGYTF.

The chain links TRBV12-3 or TRBV12-4 to TRBJ1-6; TCRdb selects TRBD1, and the lack of DNA leaves this call unchecked. This CDR3 has 14 residues. CDR3: CASSLLQANSPLHF.

This chain joins TRBV12-3 or TRBV12-4 and TRBJ2-2; with no DNA, the TCRdb D assignment of TRBD1 cannot be verified. This CDR3 comprises 12 residues. CDR3 sequence: CASRSTGLRLFF.

The chain has TRBV12-3 or TRBV12-4 and TRBJ2-1; TCRdb's assignment of TRBD1 cannot be checked, as there is no DNA. This CDR3 is built from 16 residues. CDR3 region: CASEPSGGEVYNEQFF.

The chain joins TRBV7-6 to TRBJ2-3. The germline gives CDR1 SGHVS, CDR2 FNYEAQ. This CDR3 spans 13 amino acids. The chain's CDR3 is CASSLVLTDTQYF.

This rearrangement joins TRBV20-1 to TRBJ2-3. The CDR3 is 14 amino acids. Germline-derived CDR1 and CDR2 are DFQATT and SNEGSKA (reference sequence). The CDR3 region is CSATDDVGTDTQYF.

The chain is built from TRBV4-3 and TRBJ2-1; TCRdb lists TRBD2, though no DNA is available to test this call. Per the germline V gene, CDR1 is LGHNA and CDR2 is YSLEER. The CDR3 runs to 15 residues. CDR3 amino acids: CASSHRLAGWDEQFF.